The rows below give T cell receptor beta chains drawn from one sample of a study of shared clonotypes between healthy human individuals. The data were produced by immunoSEQ multiplex PCR, yet TCRdb's version contains in-frame clones alone and is incomplete. The table includes about 2.2 million clones, under 95% detected once. Sequencing was performed on naive CD8+ T cells from PBMCs. These receptors were obtained from a man younger than 35 in good health. Some clones in this sample may be carry-over from other donors' samples. Each CDR3 is given with its conserved first and last residue. D genes are given only for firm matches. A clone size is listed for some rows: how often the clone was seen (once, few, many), or a class if it is expanded.

v_call: TRBV18; d_call: TRBD1; clone_size: -; j_call: TRBJ2-7; cdr3_nt: TGTGCCAGCTCACCGAGGACAGGGGGCTTCGACGAGCAGTACTTC; cdr3_aa: CASSPRTGGFDEQYF
v_call: TRBV13; d_call: TRBD2; clone_size: once; j_call: TRBJ2-1; cdr3_nt: TGTGCCAGCAGTTCGAGCGGGAACGGCCACAATGAGCAGTTCTTC; cdr3_aa: CASSSSGNGHNEQFF
v_call: TRBV4-2; d_call: -; clone_size: -; j_call: TRBJ1-6; cdr3_nt: TGTGCCAGCAGCCACGGGGGACAAAATAATTCACCCCTCCACTTT; cdr3_aa: CASSHGGQNNSPLHF
v_call: TRBV27; d_call: TRBD2; clone_size: -; j_call: TRBJ2-1; cdr3_nt: TGTGCCAGCAGTTCGCGGGACCGCCGGGAGGATGAGCAGTTCTTC; cdr3_aa: CASSSRDRREDEQFF
v_call: TRBV28; d_call: -; clone_size: -; j_call: TRBJ1-1; cdr3_nt: TGTGCCAGCAGTTTGTTCAACAGGAGGAACACTGAAGCTTTCTTT; cdr3_aa: CASSLFNRRNTEAFF
v_call: TRBV7-8; d_call: TRBD1; clone_size: few; j_call: TRBJ2-7; cdr3_nt: TGTGCCAGCAGGCCGGGACAGGCTCTTCTGGAGCAGTACTTC; cdr3_aa: CASRPGQALLEQYF
v_call: TRBV28; d_call: -; clone_size: -; j_call: TRBJ2-7; cdr3_nt: TGTGCCAGCAGTTTCGTTAGCGTAGCCTACGAGCAGTACTTC; cdr3_aa: CASSFVSVAYEQYF
v_call: TRBV2; d_call: -; clone_size: -; j_call: TRBJ2-7; cdr3_nt: TGTGCCAGCAGCGCCACCCCTCTTGGGACCCTATCCTACGAGCAGTACTTC; cdr3_aa: CASSATPLGTLSYEQYF
v_call: TRBV5-6; d_call: -; clone_size: -; j_call: TRBJ2-1; cdr3_nt: TGTGCCAGCAGCCTAAACCCAGGGAGCGCCCTAAATGAGCAGTTCTTC; cdr3_aa: CASSLNPGSALNEQFF
v_call: TRBV29-1; d_call: -; clone_size: -; j_call: TRBJ1-2; cdr3_nt: TGCAGCGTCCCTCCGGGGGGGCAAAATGGCTACACCTTC; cdr3_aa: CSVPPGGQNGYTF
v_call: TRBV10-3; d_call: -; clone_size: -; j_call: TRBJ2-1; cdr3_nt: TGTGCCATCAGTGTTCGCGGGGTCATTAACAATGAGCAGTTCTTC; cdr3_aa: CAISVRGVINNEQFF
v_call: TRBV6-5; d_call: TRBD2; clone_size: -; j_call: TRBJ2-1; cdr3_nt: TGTGCCAGCACCCTATGGGAGGGCGCTGAGCAGTTCTTC; cdr3_aa: CASTLWEGAEQFF
v_call: TRBV29-1; d_call: TRBD1; clone_size: -; j_call: TRBJ1-3; cdr3_nt: TGCAGCGTGCATACAGGGGACTTAAGTGGAAACACCATATATTTT; cdr3_aa: CSVHTGDLSGNTIYF
v_call: TRBV28; d_call: -; clone_size: -; j_call: TRBJ2-5; cdr3_nt: TGTGCCAGCAGTTTATGGGAGACATCGAAAGAGACCCAGTACTTC; cdr3_aa: CASSLWETSKETQYF
v_call: TRBV5-4; d_call: -; clone_size: -; j_call: TRBJ2-5; cdr3_nt: TGTGCCAGCAGCTTGTTTAATTTGGTTCTGGGGACTCCCAGGATATTGACCCAGTACTTC; cdr3_aa: CASSLFNLVLGTPRILTQYF
v_call: TRBV5-1; d_call: TRBD1; clone_size: -; j_call: TRBJ2-7; cdr3_nt: TGCGCCAGCAGCTTGGCGGCAGGGGGTATGTACGAGCAGTACTTC; cdr3_aa: CASSLAAGGMYEQYF
v_call: TRBV21-1; d_call: -; clone_size: -; j_call: TRBJ2-3; cdr3_nt: TGTGCCAGCAACGGCCGGCGCACAGATACGCAGTATTTT; cdr3_aa: CASNGRRTDTQYF
v_call: TRBV27; d_call: TRBD2; clone_size: -; j_call: TRBJ2-7; cdr3_nt: TGTGCCAGCAGCTGGGCTAGCGGGAGCGACGAGCAGTACTTC; cdr3_aa: CASSWASGSDEQYF
v_call: TRBV6-5; d_call: -; clone_size: -; j_call: TRBJ2-1; cdr3_nt: TGTGCCAGCACAACAGGGAGCGGCTACAATGAGCAGTTCTTC; cdr3_aa: CASTTGSGYNEQFF
v_call: TRBV4-2; d_call: TRBD1; clone_size: -; j_call: TRBJ1-2; cdr3_nt: TGTGCCAGCAGCCAAGACAGTAGGACAGGTCCTAACTATGGCTACACCTTC; cdr3_aa: CASSQDSRTGPNYGYTF
v_call: TRBV12-2; d_call: -; clone_size: -; j_call: TRBJ2-7; cdr3_nt: TGTGCAAGTCGCTCTATAACCCGGGACGATTCCTACGAGCAGTACTTC; cdr3_aa: CASRSITRDDSYEQYF
v_call: TRBV4-1; d_call: -; clone_size: -; j_call: TRBJ1-1; cdr3_nt: TGCGCCAGCAGCCAAAAAAGATACGTCGGTCGGGACACTGAAGCTTTCTTT; cdr3_aa: CASSQKRYVGRDTEAFF
v_call: TRBV27; d_call: TRBD1; clone_size: -; j_call: TRBJ2-1; cdr3_nt: TGTGCCAGCAGTTTAGGGACAGGGGGGCACAATGAGCAGTTCTTC; cdr3_aa: CASSLGTGGHNEQFF
v_call: TRBV29-1; d_call: -; clone_size: -; j_call: TRBJ2-1; cdr3_nt: TGCAGCGTTGAATTCTCCTACAATGAGCAGTTCTTC; cdr3_aa: CSVEFSYNEQFF
v_call: TRBV6-5; d_call: -; clone_size: once; j_call: TRBJ1-2; cdr3_nt: TGTGCCAGCAGACCCCTCCGGGCAGAGAGTGGCTACACCTTC; cdr3_aa: CASRPLRAESGYTF
v_call: TRBV6-1; d_call: TRBD2; clone_size: -; j_call: TRBJ2-3; cdr3_nt: TGTGCCAGCAGTGAGGGGACTAGCGGGAGTCAGGAAACAGATACGCAGTATTTT; cdr3_aa: CASSEGTSGSQETDTQYF
v_call: TRBV16; d_call: -; clone_size: -; j_call: TRBJ1-1; cdr3_nt: TGTGCCAGCAGCCTTGGGGGACATTCGAACACTGAAGCTTTCTTT; cdr3_aa: CASSLGGHSNTEAFF